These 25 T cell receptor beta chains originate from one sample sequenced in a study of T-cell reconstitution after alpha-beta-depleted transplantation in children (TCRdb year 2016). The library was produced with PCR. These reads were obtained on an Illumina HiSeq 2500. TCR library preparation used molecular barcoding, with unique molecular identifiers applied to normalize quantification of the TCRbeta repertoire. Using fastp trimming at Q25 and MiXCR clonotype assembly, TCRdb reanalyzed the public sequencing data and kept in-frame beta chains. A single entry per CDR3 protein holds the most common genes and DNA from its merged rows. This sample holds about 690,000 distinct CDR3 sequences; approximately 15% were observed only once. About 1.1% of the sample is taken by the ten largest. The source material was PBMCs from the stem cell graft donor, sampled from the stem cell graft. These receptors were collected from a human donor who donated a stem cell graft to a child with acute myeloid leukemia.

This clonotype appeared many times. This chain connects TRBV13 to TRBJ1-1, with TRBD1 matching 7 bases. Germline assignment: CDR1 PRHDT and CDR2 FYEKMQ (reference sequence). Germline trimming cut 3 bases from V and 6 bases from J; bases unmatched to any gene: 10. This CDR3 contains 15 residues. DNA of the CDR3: TGTGCCAGCAGCTTGTACAGGGGAAGTATAGCTGAAGCTTTCTTT. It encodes CASSLYRGSIAEAFF.

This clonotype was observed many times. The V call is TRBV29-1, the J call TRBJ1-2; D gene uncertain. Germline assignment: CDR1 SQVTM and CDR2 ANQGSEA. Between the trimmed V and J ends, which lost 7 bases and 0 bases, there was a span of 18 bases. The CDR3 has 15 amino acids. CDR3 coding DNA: TGCAGCGGATCCTGCTACGAAGGGTCTAACTATGGCTACACCTTC. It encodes CSGSCYEGSNYGYTF.

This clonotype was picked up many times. The CDR3 nucleotides are TGCAGTGCCGCGGCCTTAAAGCGGGGGGGGTCTAGTACGCAGTATTTT. Encoded protein: CSAAALKRGGSSTQYF. V usage is TRBV20-1 and J usage is TRBJ2-3, with 10 bases fitting TRBD2. The CDR3 is made up of 16 amino acids. V was pared by 6 bases and J by 8 bases, with 17 bases of the junction left unmatched. The germline CDR1 and CDR2 sequences are DFQATT and SNEGSKA (reference sequence).

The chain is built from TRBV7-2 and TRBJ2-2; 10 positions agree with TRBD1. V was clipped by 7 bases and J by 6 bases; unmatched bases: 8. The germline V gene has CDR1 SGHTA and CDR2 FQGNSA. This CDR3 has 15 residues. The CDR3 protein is CASNRRDRGAGELFF. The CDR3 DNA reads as TGTGCCAGCAATAGGCGGGACAGGGGTGCCGGGGAGCTGTTTTTT.

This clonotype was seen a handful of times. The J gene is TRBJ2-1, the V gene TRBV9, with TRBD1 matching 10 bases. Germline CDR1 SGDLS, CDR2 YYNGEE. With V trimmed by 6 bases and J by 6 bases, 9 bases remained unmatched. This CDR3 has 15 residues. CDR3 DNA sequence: TGTGCCAGCACCATGACAGGGGGCATGGGCAATGAGCAGTTCTTC. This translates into CASTMTGGMGNEQFF.

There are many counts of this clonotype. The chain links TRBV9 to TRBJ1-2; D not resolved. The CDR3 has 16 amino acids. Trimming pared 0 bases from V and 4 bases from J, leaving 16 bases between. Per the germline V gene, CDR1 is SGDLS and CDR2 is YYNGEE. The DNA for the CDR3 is TGTGCCAGCAGCGTAGACGAACAGCCCTCAATCTATGGCTACACCTTC. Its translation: CASSVDEQPSIYGYTF. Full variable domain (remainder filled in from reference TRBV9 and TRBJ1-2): DSGVTQTPKHLITATGQRVTLRCSPRSGDLSVYWYQQSLDQGLQFLIQYYNGEERAKGNILERFSAQQFPDLHSELNLSSLELGDSALYFCASSVDEQPSIYGYTFGSGTRLTVV.

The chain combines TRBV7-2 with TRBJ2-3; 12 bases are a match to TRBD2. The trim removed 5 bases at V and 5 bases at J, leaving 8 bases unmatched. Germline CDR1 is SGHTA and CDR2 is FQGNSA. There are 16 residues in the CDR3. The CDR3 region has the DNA TGTGCCAGCAGCCCTCGGCTAGCGGGGGGGAGAGATACGCAGTATTTT. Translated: CASSPRLAGGRDTQYF.

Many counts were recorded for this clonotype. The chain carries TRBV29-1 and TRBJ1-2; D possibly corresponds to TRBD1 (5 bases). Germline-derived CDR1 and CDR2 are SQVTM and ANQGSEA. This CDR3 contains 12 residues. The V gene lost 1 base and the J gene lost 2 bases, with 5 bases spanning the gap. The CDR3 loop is CSVEAGNYGYTF. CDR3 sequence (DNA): TGCAGCGTTGAAGCAGGGAACTATGGCTACACCTTC.

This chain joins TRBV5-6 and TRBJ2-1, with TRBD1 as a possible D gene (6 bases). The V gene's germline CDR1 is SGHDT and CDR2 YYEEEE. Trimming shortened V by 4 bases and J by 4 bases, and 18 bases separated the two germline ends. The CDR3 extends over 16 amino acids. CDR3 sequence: CASSLRTGRMYNEQFF. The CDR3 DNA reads TGTGCCAGCAGCCTTCGAACAGGGAGAATGTACAATGAGCAGTTCTTC.

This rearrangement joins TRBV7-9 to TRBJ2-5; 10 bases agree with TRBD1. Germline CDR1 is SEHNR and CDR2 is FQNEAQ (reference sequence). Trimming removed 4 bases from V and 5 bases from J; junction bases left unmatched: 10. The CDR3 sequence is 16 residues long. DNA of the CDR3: TGTGCCAGCAGCTATCCGGGACAGGGGAGTTTGGAGACCCAGTACTTC. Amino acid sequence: CASSYPGQGSLETQYF.

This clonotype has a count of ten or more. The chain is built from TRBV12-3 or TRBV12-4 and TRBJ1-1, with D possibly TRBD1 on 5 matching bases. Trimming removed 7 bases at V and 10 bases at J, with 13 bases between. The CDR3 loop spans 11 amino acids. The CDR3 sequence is CASTHGGTAFF. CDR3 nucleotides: TGTGCCAGCACCCACGGGGGAACAGCTTTCTTT.

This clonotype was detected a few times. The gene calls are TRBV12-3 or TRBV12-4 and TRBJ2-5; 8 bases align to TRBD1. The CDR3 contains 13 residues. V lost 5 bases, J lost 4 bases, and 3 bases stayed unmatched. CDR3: CASSGRGLETQYF. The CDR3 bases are TGTGCCAGCAGTGGCAGGGGGCTAGAGACCCAGTACTTC.

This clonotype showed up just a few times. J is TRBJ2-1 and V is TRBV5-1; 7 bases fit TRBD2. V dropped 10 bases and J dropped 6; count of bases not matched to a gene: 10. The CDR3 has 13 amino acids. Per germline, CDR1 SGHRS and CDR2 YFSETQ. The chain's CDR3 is CASHGLGANEQFF. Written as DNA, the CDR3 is TGCGCCTCCCATGGACTAGGGGCCAATGAGCAGTTCTTC.

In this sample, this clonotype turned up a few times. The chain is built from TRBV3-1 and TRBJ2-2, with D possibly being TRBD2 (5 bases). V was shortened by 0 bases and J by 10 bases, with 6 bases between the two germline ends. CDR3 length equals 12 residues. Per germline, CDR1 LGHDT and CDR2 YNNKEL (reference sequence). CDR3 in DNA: TGTGCCAGCAGCCAAGATCGGGAGGAGCTGTTTTTT. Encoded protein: CASSQDREELFF.

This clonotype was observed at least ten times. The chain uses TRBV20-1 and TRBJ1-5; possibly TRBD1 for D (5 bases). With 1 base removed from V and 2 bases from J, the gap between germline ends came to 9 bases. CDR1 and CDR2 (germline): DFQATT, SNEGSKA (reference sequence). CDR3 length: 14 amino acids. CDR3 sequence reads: CSARGGIGNQPQHF. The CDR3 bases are TGCAGTGCTAGAGGGGGCATTGGCAATCAGCCCCAGCATTTT.

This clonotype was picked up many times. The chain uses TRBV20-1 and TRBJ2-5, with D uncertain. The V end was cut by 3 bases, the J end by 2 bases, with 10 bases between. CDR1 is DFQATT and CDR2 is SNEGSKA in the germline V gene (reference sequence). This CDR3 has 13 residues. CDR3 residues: CSASPSNQETQYF. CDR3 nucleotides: TGCAGTGCTAGTCCCTCGAATCAAGAGACCCAGTACTTC.

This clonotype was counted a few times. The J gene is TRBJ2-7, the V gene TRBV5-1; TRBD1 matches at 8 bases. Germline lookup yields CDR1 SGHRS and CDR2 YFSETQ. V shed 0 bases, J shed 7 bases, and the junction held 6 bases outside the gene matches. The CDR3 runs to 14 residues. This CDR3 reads CASSLEAGGYEQYV. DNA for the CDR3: TGCGCCAGCAGCTTGGAGGCAGGGGGCTATGAGCAGTACGTC.

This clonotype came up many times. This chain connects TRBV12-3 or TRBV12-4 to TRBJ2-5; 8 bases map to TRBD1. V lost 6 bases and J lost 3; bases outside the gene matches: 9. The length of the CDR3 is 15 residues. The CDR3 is CASSNLYRGKETQYF. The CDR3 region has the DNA TGTGCCAGCAGCAACCTATACAGGGGGAAAGAGACCCAGTACTTC.

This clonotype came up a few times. CDR3 sequence: CASSDGGRTEAFF. The CDR3 nucleotides are TGCGCCAGCAGTGATGGGGGAAGGACTGAAGCTTTCTTT. The chain combines TRBV10-1 with TRBJ1-1, with TRBD1 as a possible D gene (5 bases). This CDR3 comprises 13 residues. V was trimmed by 3 bases and J by 5 bases, leaving 10 bases between them. CDR1 is WNHNN, CDR2 SYGVQD, per germline (reference sequence).

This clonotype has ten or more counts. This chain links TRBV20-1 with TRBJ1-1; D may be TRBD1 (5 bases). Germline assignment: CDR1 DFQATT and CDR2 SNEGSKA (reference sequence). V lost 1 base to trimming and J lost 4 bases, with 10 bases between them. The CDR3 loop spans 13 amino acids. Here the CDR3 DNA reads TGCAGTGCTAGAGGGGAGGGGAGCACTGAAGCTTTCTTT. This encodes CSARGEGSTEAFF.

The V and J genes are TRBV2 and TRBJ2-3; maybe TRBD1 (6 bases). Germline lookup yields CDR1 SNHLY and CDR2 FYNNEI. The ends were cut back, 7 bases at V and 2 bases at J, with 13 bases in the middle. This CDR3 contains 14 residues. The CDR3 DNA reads TGTGCCAGCACTAAGGGACACAACACAGATACGCAGTATTTT. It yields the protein CASTKGHNTDTQYF.

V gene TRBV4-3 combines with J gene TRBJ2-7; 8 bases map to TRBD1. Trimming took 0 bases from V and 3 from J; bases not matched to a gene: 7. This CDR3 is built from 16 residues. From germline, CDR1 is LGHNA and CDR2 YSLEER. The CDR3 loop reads CASSQEELGQDYEQYF. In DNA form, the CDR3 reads TGCGCCAGCAGCCAAGAGGAGTTGGGACAGGACTACGAGCAGTACTTC.

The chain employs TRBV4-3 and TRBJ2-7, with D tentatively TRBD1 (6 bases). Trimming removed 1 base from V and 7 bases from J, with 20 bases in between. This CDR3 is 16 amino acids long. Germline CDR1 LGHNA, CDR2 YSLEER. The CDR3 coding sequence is TGCGCCAGCAGCCAAGGGACTCGCCAGGGGTTGAGAGAGCAGTACTTC. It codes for CASSQGTRQGLREQYF.

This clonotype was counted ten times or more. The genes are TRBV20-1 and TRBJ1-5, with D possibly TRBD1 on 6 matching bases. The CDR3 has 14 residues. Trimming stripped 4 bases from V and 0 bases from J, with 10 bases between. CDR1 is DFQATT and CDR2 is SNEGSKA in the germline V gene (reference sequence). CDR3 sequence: CSATGQTSNQPQHF. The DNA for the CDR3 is TGCAGTGCTACCGGACAGACTAGCAATCAGCCCCAGCATTTT.

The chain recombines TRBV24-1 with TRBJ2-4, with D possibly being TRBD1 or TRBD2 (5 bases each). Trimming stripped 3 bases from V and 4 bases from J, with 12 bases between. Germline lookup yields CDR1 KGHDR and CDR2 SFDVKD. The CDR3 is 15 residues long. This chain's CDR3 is CATSDTGTPKNIQYF. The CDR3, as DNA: TGTGCCACCAGTGATACCGGGACCCCTAAAAACATTCAGTACTTC.